This T cell receptor (beta chain) was documented in a study of blood T cell repertoires in COVID-19. For the study at large: The United States, Italy and Spain provided the acute and convalescent COVID-19 samples. T cells, B-cell-depleted T cells, or PBMCs supplied cDNA or gDNA.

Trimming cost V 4 bases and J 8 bases; bases outside gene matches: 4. In germline, CDR1 is SGHRS, CDR2 YFSETQ. The CDR3 runs 12 residues. Authors' analysis steps: Estimates of nucleated cell counts were drawn from the amplification of reference gene primers. Clones were read by immunoSEQ multiplex PCR, and TCRdb kept only the in-frame ones, dropping some. Clonal size and the V and J genes are those of that table, whereas D and trimming came from the DNA. This sample has around 300,000 clones, with 75% to 90% found just once. The sequencing input was peripheral blood. This clonotype was obtained from a man between 18 and 35 years old with active or convalescent COVID-19. The rearrangement joins TRBV5-1 to TRBJ1-1; the match to TRBD1 covers 8 bases. CDR3 protein: CASSGGQGEAFF. CDR3 nucleotide sequence: TGCGCCAGCAGCGGCGGACAGGGCGAAGCTTTCTTT.